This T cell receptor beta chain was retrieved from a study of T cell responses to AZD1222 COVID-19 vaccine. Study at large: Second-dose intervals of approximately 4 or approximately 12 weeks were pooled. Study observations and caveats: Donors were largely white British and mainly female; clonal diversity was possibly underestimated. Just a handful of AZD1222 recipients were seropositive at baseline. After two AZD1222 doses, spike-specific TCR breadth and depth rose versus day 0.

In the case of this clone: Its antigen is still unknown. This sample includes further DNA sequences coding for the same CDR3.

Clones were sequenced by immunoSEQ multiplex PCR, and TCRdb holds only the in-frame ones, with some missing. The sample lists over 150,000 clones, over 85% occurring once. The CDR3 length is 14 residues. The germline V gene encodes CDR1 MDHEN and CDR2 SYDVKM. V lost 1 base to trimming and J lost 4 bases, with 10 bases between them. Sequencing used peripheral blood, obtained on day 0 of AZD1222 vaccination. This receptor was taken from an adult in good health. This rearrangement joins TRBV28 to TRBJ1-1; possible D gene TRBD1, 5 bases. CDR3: CASSLLWGSTEAFF. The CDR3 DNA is TGTGCCAGCAGTTTATTATGGGGCAGCACTGAAGCTTTCTTT.